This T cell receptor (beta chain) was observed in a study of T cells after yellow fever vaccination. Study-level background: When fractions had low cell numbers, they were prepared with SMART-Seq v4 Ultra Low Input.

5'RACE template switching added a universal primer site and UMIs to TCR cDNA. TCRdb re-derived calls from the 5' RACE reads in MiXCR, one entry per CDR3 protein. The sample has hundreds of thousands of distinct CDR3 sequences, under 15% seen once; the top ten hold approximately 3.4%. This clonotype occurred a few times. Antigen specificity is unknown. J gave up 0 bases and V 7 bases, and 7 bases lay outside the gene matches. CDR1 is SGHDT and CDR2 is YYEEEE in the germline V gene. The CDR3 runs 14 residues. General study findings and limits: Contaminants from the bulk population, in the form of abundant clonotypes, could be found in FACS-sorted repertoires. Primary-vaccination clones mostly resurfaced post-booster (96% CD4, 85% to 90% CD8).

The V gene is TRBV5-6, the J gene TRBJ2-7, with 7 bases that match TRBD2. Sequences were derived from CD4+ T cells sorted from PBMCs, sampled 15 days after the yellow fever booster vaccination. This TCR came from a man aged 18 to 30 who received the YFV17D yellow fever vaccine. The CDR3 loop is CASALGGSSYEQYF. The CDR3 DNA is TGTGCCAGCGCCCTGGGGGGGAGCTCCTACGAGCAGTACTTC.